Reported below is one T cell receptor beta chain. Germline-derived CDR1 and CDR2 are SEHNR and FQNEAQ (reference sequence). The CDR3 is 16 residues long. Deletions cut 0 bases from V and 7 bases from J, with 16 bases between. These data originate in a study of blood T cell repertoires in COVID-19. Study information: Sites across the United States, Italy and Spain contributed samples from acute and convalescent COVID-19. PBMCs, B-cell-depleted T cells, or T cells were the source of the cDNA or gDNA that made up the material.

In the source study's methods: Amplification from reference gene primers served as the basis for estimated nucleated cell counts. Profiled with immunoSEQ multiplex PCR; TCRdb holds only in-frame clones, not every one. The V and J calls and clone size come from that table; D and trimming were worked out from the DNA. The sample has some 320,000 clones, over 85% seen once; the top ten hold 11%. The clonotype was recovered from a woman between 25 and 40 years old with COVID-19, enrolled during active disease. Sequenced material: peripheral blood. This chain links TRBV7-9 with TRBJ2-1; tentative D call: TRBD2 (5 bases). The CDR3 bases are TGTGCCAGCAGCTTAGCGATCATCTACCCGGGGAATGAGCAGTTCTTC. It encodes CASSLAIIYPGNEQFF.